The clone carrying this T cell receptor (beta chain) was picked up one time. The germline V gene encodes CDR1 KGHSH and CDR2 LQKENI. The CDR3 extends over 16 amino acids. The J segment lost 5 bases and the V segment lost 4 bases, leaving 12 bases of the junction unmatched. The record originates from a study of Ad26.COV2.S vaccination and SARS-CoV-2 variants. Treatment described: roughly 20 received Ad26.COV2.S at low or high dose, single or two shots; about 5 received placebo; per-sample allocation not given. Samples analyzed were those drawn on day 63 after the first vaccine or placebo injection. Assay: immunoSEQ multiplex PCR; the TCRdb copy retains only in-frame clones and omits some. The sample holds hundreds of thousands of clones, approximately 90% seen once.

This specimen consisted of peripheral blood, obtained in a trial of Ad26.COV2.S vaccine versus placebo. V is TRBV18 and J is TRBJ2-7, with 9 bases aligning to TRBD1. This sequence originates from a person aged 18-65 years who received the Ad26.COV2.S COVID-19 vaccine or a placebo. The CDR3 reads CASSLTDGQGKNEQYF. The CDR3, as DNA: TGTGCCAGCTCACTAACCGACGGACAGGGGAAGAACGAGCAGTACTTC.